This T cell receptor (beta chain) appears in the sequencing data of a study of glioma-infiltrating T cells after dendritic cell vaccination. Turning to the study itself: Treatment, given 2003 to 2012, was autologous tumor lysate-pulsed dendritic cell vaccination.

Concerning this clone: Relative to the germline gene, one junction end is altered; a read error may explain this.

Data came from immunoSEQ multiplex PCR; TCRdb stores just in-frame clones and leaves some out. The sample contains just under 100,000 clones, 65% to 85% of which appear only once. The germline gives CDR1 SGHNT, CDR2 YYREEE (reference sequence). This CDR3 is built from 14 residues. Sample time point: after dendritic cell vaccination, including at tumor progression/relapse. Patients had residual fresh-frozen tumor tissue and more than two years of survival data. Sequenced material: blood, taken after dendritic cell vaccination. The clonotype was recovered from a human donor with glioblastoma. This chain joins TRBV5-4 and TRBJ2-7; TRBD1 agrees at 9 bases. CDR3 sequence (DNA): TGTGCCAGCAGTTTGGGGACAGGGAGGCGCGAGCAGTACTTC. Its protein product is CASSLGTGRREQYF. Complete variable domain (other parts from reference TRBV5-4 and TRBJ2-7): ETGVTQSPTHLIKTRGQQVTLRCSSQSGHNTVSWYQQALGQGPQFIFQYYREEENGRGNFPPRFSGLQFPNYSSELNVNALELDDSALYLCASSLGTGRREQYFGPGTRLTVT.